This entry features one T cell receptor beta chain sequence. What antigen it recognizes has not been identified. No quality values exist for individual bases; no much larger clone is one base distant. The data were obtained in a study of blood T cell repertoires in COVID-19 (TCRdb year 2020). About the study as a whole: The collaborator samples originated in the United States, Italy and Spain and spanned the acute and convalescent phases of COVID-19. The prospective study material was composed of cDNA or gDNA derived from T cells, B-cell-depleted T cells, or PBMCs. Deeply sampled blood TCRbeta repertoires from subjects exposed to, actively infected with, or recovered from COVID-19 were included in the dataset. A freely available public database, intended as a resource for researchers studying the immune response to SARS-CoV-2, is where the repertoires were released. The samples were drawn from the first 160 participants of the ongoing ImmuneRACE study and from 950 to 1,500 subjects provided by 6 global collaborators. A de-identified subject ID, COVID-19 status, age in years and sex were almost always included in the sample metadata. Where available, HLA class I and class II types were obtained from metadata supplied by the sample provider rather than from assay-based typing.

On the study overall, not on this receptor specifically: The quantity of clinical and demographic metadata differed by source and by participant and was supplied without curation.

Participants in the prospective study were enrolled through a virtual design, were aged roughly 18 to 95 years, and lived in fewer than 30 United States geographic areas. In the prospective study, participants were assigned to cohorts based on the clinical history participants reported in a screening survey and a study questionnaire. Recovered participants in ImmuneRACE Cohort 3 were defined by two consecutive negative NP/OP PCR tests, clearance by a healthcare professional, or resolution of symptoms. Mobile phlebotomists in the prospective study collected whole blood, serum and a nasopharyngeal or oropharyngeal swab from every participant. Prospective study participants could optionally give additional blood draws and questionnaires over an approximately two-month period. Blood samples from the prospective study were shipped frozen or at room temperature prior to DNA extraction. TCRbeta CDR3 regions were amplified from genomic DNA by means of the immunoSEQ Assay, a bias-controlled multiplex PCR. Regarding the original processing steps: The number of nucleated cells in each sample was estimated by amplification of reference gene primers within the assay. To quantify the absolute abundance of each unique TCRbeta CDR3 rearrangement, sequence reads were collapsed and filtered. For each sample, productive Simpson clonality was calculated by taking the square root of Simpson's diversity index across productive rearrangements. TCRdb carries this immuneACCESS record with in-frame sequences only. Its versions omit some clonotypes, under half of them owing to an unresolved V gene in the studies checked, with the rest unexplained. V and J calls and clone size are copied from that table; D and trimming were computed from the DNA. The sample table holds roughly 300,000 clones, of which roughly 85% were seen once. Roughly 2.5% of the sample is held by the ten biggest clonotypes.

The germline V gene (reference sequence) supplies CDR1 PRHDT and CDR2 FYEKMQ. V sheds 0 bases and J sheds 8 bases, leaving 10 bases between their ends. Spanning cysteine to phenylalanine, the CDR3 consists of 13 amino acids. Only the CDR3 DNA stays, 39 bases, in frame from base 1. The chain was built from TRBV13 and TRBJ1-1; the D gene lacks a confident call. The material sequenced was PBMCs or T cells enriched from blood (not recorded which). The receptor's source is a woman between 50 and 59 years old who had recovered from COVID-19. In nucleotide form, the sequence is TGTGCCAGCAGCTTAGGGGCACCGGGAGAAGCTTTCTTT. This translates into CASSLGAPGEAFF.